A single sample is the source of the 24 T cell receptor beta chains below, sequenced in a study of blood T cell repertoires in COVID-19. TCRdb's copy holds only in-frame clones and misses some; the assay was immunoSEQ multiplex PCR. The repertoire holds fewer than 30,000 clones, with about 80% as singletons. The sequencing sample was made of peripheral blood. All receptors derive from a human donor in a cohort sampled during active COVID-19.

The rearrangement links TRBV29-1 to TRBJ1-1, with D uncertain. Trimming shortened V by 6 bases and J by 1 base, and 6 bases separated the two germline ends. There are 11 residues in the CDR3. Germline-derived CDR1 and CDR2 are SQVTM and ANQGSEA. CDR3 protein: CSVEGNTEAFF. CDR3 nucleotides: TGCAGCGTCGAGGGGAACACTGAAGCTTTCTTT.

This rearrangement joins TRBV7-3 to TRBJ2-3; a weak D match, TRBD2 (6 bases). CDR3 length equals 14 residues. Germline V CDR1 and CDR2: SGHTA, FQGTGA. The germline V and J ends were trimmed by 3 bases and 1 base, with 8 bases remaining between them. CDR3 region: CASSFSGGTDTQYF. CDR3 in DNA: TGTGCCAGCAGCTTTTCGGGGGGCACAGATACGCAGTATTTT. The full variable domain, with the rest looked up from reference TRBV7-3 and TRBJ2-3, is GAGVSQTPSNKVTEKGKYVELRCDPISGHTALYWYRQSLGQGPEFLIYFQGTGAADDSGLPNDRFFAVRPEGSVSTLKIQRTERGDSAVYLCASSFSGGTDTQYFGPGTRLTVL.

The chain has TRBV19 and TRBJ1-2; no clear D gene. Trimming removed 2 bases at V and 0 bases at J, with 7 bases between. Germline V gene lookup returns CDR1 LNHDA and CDR2 SQIVND (reference sequence). The CDR3 sequence is 14 residues long. The DNA for the CDR3 is TGTGCCAGTAGTATACAGGCGTCTAACTATGGCTACACCTTC. This codes for CASSIQASNYGYTF.

Only one count was recorded for this clone. V is TRBV4-3 and J is TRBJ2-1, with 9 bases matching TRBD1. The CDR3 covers 15 residues. Germline V gene lookup returns CDR1 LGHNA and CDR2 YSLEER. V trimming: 3 bases; J trimming: 9 bases; junction bases outside the gene matches: 9. The CDR3 loop is CASSHTGQGRIEQFF. CDR3 nucleotides: TGCGCCAGCAGCCATACGGGACAGGGAAGGATTGAGCAGTTCTTC.

In DNA, the CDR3 is TGTGCCAGCAGTGTCAGACAGGAAAACATTCAGTACTTC. Protein sequence: CASSVRQENIQYF. J is TRBJ2-4 and V is TRBV12-3 or TRBV12-4; a weak D match, TRBD1 (6 bases). V lost 5 bases and J lost 5, with 10 bases in between. The CDR3 has 13 residues.

CDR3 in amino acids: CASSLGGEQFF. The CDR3 bases are TGTGCCAGCAGCCTCGGCGGTGAGCAGTTCTTC. This chain connects TRBV3-1 (or the pseudogene TRBV3-2) to TRBJ2-1; D is ambiguous. CDR3 length: 11 residues. V shed 4 bases and J shed 9 bases, with 7 bases lying between them. Germline V lookup: CDR1 LGHDT, CDR2 YNNKEL (reference sequence).

This clone was found a few times. The chain couples TRBV4-1 to TRBJ2-7, with D possibly being TRBD1 (8 bases). The V end was cut by 0 bases, the J end by 1 base, with 13 bases between. The germline V gene has CDR1 MGHRA and CDR2 YSYEKL. This CDR3 is built from 16 residues. The CDR3 coding sequence is TGCGCCAGCAGCCAAGAGGGGGGGGACAGGTCCTACGAGCAGTACTTC. Protein product: CASSQEGGDRSYEQYF.

J is TRBJ1-5 and V is TRBV18; 7 bases are shared with TRBD1. Per germline, CDR1 KGHSH and CDR2 LQKENI. The V gene end was trimmed by 3 bases and the J gene end by 7 bases; junction bases not matched to a gene: 3. This CDR3 region has 13 residues. This CDR3 is CASSPGTEQPQHF. The CDR3 bases are TGTGCCAGCTCACCGGGGACAGAGCAGCCCCAGCATTTT.

This rearrangement joins TRBV2 to TRBJ1-1; 9 bases are shared with TRBD1. J lost 10 bases, V lost 7 bases, and 7 bases had no gene match. The CDR3 is 12 amino acids. Germline CDR1 and CDR2: SNHLY and FYNNEI. CDR3 nucleotide sequence: TGTGCCAGCAAGAACAGGGGGCGAAGAGCTTTCTTT. Its translation is CASKNRGRRAFF.

The chain has TRBV7-6 and TRBJ1-1, with D possibly being TRBD1 (5 bases). Germline V gene lookup returns CDR1 SGHVS and CDR2 FNYEAQ. Trimming took 1 base from V and 7 from J, leaving 10 bases between them. CDR3 length: 13 amino acids. The CDR3 sequence: CASSLGGVSEAFF. As DNA, the CDR3 is TGTGCCAGCAGCTTAGGGGGGGTGAGTGAAGCTTTCTTT.

The chain recombines TRBV27 with TRBJ1-5, with D uncertain. Trimming shortened V by 5 bases and J by 3 bases, and 11 bases separated the two germline ends. In germline, CDR1 is MNHEY, CDR2 SMNVEV (reference sequence). CDR3 length: 14 residues. This CDR3 is CASSLPGSNQPQHF. The CDR3 nucleotides are TGTGCCAGCAGTCTTCCGGGGTCCAATCAGCCCCAGCATTTT.

CDR3 DNA sequence: TGTGCCAGCAGTCTTAGCGGGACTATCAATGAGCAGTTCTTC. This sequence encodes CASSLSGTINEQFF. J is TRBJ2-1 and V is TRBV7-2; 8 bases line up with TRBD2. CDR3 length: 14 amino acids. Trimming took 6 bases from V and 6 from J; bases not matched to a gene: 7. In germline, CDR1 is SGHTA, CDR2 FQGNSA.

The chain joins TRBV30 to TRBJ2-1, with 11 bases that match TRBD2. Germline V gives CDR1 GTSNPN, CDR2 SVGIG (reference sequence). The CDR3 has 15 amino acids. V lost 4 bases and J lost 6; bases outside the gene matches: 8. The CDR3 DNA reads TGTGCCTGGACGTCCCAGCTAGCGGGAGGCAATGAGCAGTTCTTC. Translation gives CAWTSQLAGGNEQFF.

In its sample, this clone was seen a few times. The chain joins TRBV4-3 to TRBJ2-3, with TRBD2 matching over 8 bases. This CDR3 region has 16 residues. Per germline, CDR1 LGHNA and CDR2 YSLEER. V lost 1 base to trimming and J lost 4 bases; unmatched junction nucleotides: 7. CDR3 nucleotide sequence: TGCGCCAGCAGCCAAGGACCCGTAGCGGGACCAGATACGCAGTATTTT. As protein: CASSQGPVAGPDTQYF.

The chain recombines TRBV24-1 with TRBJ2-3; D is uncertain. This CDR3 region has 14 residues. Germline CDR1 reads KGHDR; CDR2 reads SFDVKD. The V end lost 5 bases, the J end lost 1 base, and 9 bases lay between the germline ends. The CDR3 DNA sequence: TGTGCCACCAGTGCCGCGGATGGCACAGATACGCAGTATTTT. It codes for CATSAADGTDTQYF.

The CDR3 bases are TGTGCCAGCAGCTTCGGACACGGGCCCAATCAGCCCCAGCATTTT. Protein sequence: CASSFGHGPNQPQHF. The V gene is TRBV9, the J gene TRBJ1-5; D perhaps matches TRBD1 (5 bases). CDR3 length: 15 amino acids. Germline CDR1 and CDR2: SGDLS and YYNGEE. Deletions cut 4 bases from V and 3 bases from J, with 14 bases between.

The rearrangement uses TRBV19 and TRBJ2-7; weak D call: TRBD2 (7 bases). This CDR3 contains 15 residues. Germline V gene sequence: CDR1 LNHDA, CDR2 SQIVND (reference sequence). Between the trimmed V and J ends, which lost 9 bases and 2 bases, there was a span of 20 bases. Here the CDR3 DNA reads TGTGCCAGCACGCGCGGCGGGGGCAGAGCCTACGAGCAGTACTTC. It specifies CASTRGGGRAYEQYF.

This rearrangement joins TRBV6-5 to TRBJ2-2, with D possibly being TRBD2 (6 bases). CDR1 MNHEY and CDR2 SVGAGI come from the germline V gene. This CDR3 spans 16 amino acids. With 1 base removed from V and 7 bases from J, the gap between germline ends came to 16 bases. The CDR3 coding sequence is TGTGCCAGCAGTTACTTGGGTCTAGCGTCGGGCGGGGAGCTGTTTTTT. This encodes CASSYLGLASGGELFF.

The gene calls are TRBV5-8 and TRBJ2-1, with 7 bases that match TRBD2. The length of the CDR3 is 14 residues. The J segment lost 2 bases and the V segment lost 2 bases, leaving 1 base of the junction unmatched. From germline, CDR1 is SGHTS and CDR2 YDEGEE. The CDR3 region is CASSFGGAYNEQFF. The CDR3 nucleotides are TGTGCCAGCAGCTTTGGGGGGGCCTACAATGAGCAGTTCTTC. Complete variable domain (other parts from reference TRBV5-8 and TRBJ2-1): EAGVTQSPTHLIKTRGQQATLRCSPISGHTSVYWYQQALGLGLQFLLWYDEGEERNRGNFPPRFSGRQFPNYSSELNVNALELEDSALYLCASSFGGAYNEQFFGPGTRLTVL.

The V call is TRBV21-1, the J call TRBJ2-7; the table's D call of TRBD1 was not tested on the DNA. TRBV21-1 is annotated as a pseudogene. This CDR3 region has 16 residues. CDR3 in amino acids: CASSNPQGHTACEQYF. The CDR3 DNA sequence: TGTGCCAGCAGCAACCCACAGGGCCACACCGCGTGCGAGCAGTACTTC.

This chain uses TRBV27 with TRBJ2-3; unclear D gene. In germline, CDR1 is MNHEY, CDR2 SMNVEV (reference sequence). The CDR3 contains 15 residues. DNA of the CDR3: TGTGCTCCTAGAGTGAGTAACCTGGGCACAGATACGCAGTATTTT. Translated: CAPRVSNLGTDTQYF.

The CDR3 nucleotides are TGTGCCAGCATCCCCCAGACAGGAGGCCGCACCGGGGAGCTGTTTTTT. Protein sequence: CASIPQTGGRTGELFF. This chain links TRBV7-9 with TRBJ2-2; tentatively, D is TRBD1 (6 bases). The germline gives CDR1 SEHNR, CDR2 FQNEAQ (reference sequence). Trimming cost V 7 bases and J 4 bases, with 19 bases left between them. This CDR3 comprises 16 residues.

This CDR3 is CASSYEGLAGVEQFF. The CDR3 DNA reads TGTGCCAGCAGTTATGAAGGACTAGCGGGAGTTGAGCAGTTCTTC. The gene calls are TRBV6-2 or TRBV6-3 and TRBJ2-1; 13 bases agree with TRBD2. This CDR3 spans 15 amino acids. In germline, CDR1 is MNHEY, CDR2 SVGEGT. V shed 3 bases and J 9 bases; nucleotides not matched to a gene: 5.

The chain links TRBV7-2 to TRBJ2-1; no firm D call. Germline loops: CDR1 SGHTA, CDR2 FQGNSA. This CDR3 is built from 12 residues. With 0 bases removed from V and 9 bases from J, the gap between germline ends came to 6 bases. The CDR3 spells CASSLAQIEQFF. The CDR3 DNA is TGTGCCAGCAGCTTAGCTCAGATTGAGCAGTTCTTC.